Following are 9 T cell receptor beta chains from one sample sequenced in a study of cytotoxic CD8 clonotypes in ibrutinib-treated CLL. The assay was immunoSEQ multiplex PCR, and TCRdb's table has in-frame clones only and misses some. The sample lists around 200,000 clones; around 70% were seen once. The input for sequencing was PBMCs, taken after 12 months of ibrutinib treatment. These TCRs come from a human donor with chronic lymphocytic leukemia.

The rearrangement joins TRBV6-5 to TRBJ1-2, with D perhaps TRBD1 (6 bases). V was cut by 1 base and J by 3 bases, with 12 bases left in between. CDR3 length: 15 amino acids. Germline V gene lookup returns CDR1 MNHEY and CDR2 SVGAGI. CDR3 DNA: TGTGCCAGCAGTTACTTTGGGGGGCCGGACTATGGCTACACCTTC. Translation gives CASSYFGGPDYGYTF.

This clone has a handful of counts. The rearrangement joins TRBV5-1 to TRBJ2-1, with D perhaps matching TRBD2 (6 bases). Germline values: CDR1 SGHRS, CDR2 YFSETQ. Between the trimmed V and J ends, which lost 5 bases and 7 bases, there was a span of 16 bases. This CDR3 contains 14 residues. The CDR3 coding sequence is TGCGCCAGCAGTCCGGGAGCCCTCCAGAATGAGCAGTTCTTC. It translates to CASSPGALQNEQFF.

The J gene is TRBJ1-4, the V gene TRBV9; 11 nucleotides line up with TRBD1. The CDR3 contains 15 residues. CDR1 is SGDLS, CDR2 YYNGEE, per germline. Germline trimming cut 0 bases from V and 8 bases from J; bases unmatched to any gene: 3. CDR3 in amino acids: CASSVAGTGGEKLFF. CDR3 bases: TGTGCCAGCAGCGTAGCCGGGACAGGGGGAGAAAAACTGTTTTTT.

The rearrangement uses TRBV28 and TRBJ2-7, with TRBD2 as a possible D gene (6 bases). The germline V and J ends were trimmed by 6 bases and 1 base, with 7 bases remaining between them. CDR1 and CDR2 (germline): MDHEN, SYDVKM. This CDR3 contains 12 residues. The chain's CDR3 is CASRAGSYEQYF. In nucleotides, the CDR3 is TGTGCCAGCAGAGCGGGTTCCTACGAGCAGTACTTC. The full variable domain, in which reference TRBV28 and TRBJ2-7 provide the parts outside the CDR3, is DVKVTQSSRYLVKRTGEKVFLECVQDMDHENMFWYRQDPGLGLRLIYFSYDVKMKEKGDIPEGYSVSREKKERFSLILESASTNQTSMYLCASRAGSYEQYFGPGTRLTVT.

J is TRBJ1-3 and V is TRBV19; no clear D. The CDR3 extends over 13 amino acids. Per the germline V gene, CDR1 is LNHDA and CDR2 is SQIVND (reference sequence). The V end lost 8 bases, the J end lost 4 bases, and 12 bases lay between the germline ends. The CDR3 is CASDLGPGNTIYF. CDR3 coding DNA: TGTGCCAGTGATCTCGGTCCGGGAAACACCATATATTTT.

This clone was found a few times. The chain recombines TRBV6-5 with TRBJ2-4; possible D gene TRBD1, 6 bases. The CDR3 has 14 residues. Trimming removed 2 bases from V and 3 bases from J, with 8 bases in between. The V gene's germline CDR1 is MNHEY and CDR2 SVGAGI. The CDR3 bases are TGTGCCAGCAGTTACGACAGGAACAAAAACATTCAGTACTTC. Amino acids: CASSYDRNKNIQYF.

The chain uses TRBV5-1 and TRBJ2-3; 16 bases match TRBD2. The CDR3 extends over 17 amino acids. Germline V gene lookup returns CDR1 SGHRS and CDR2 YFSETQ. V lost 3 bases and J lost 2; bases outside the gene matches: 3. The CDR3, as DNA: TGCGCCAGCAGCTGGGGACTAGCGGGAGGGAACACAGATACGCAGTATTTT. Its translation: CASSWGLAGGNTDTQYF.

This chain links TRBV6-5 with TRBJ1-6; a possible D gene is TRBD1 (5 bases). Trimming removed 4 bases at V and 7 bases at J, with 8 bases between. CDR1 is MNHEY and CDR2 is SVGAGI in the germline V gene. The CDR3 is made up of 13 amino acids. CDR3 DNA sequence: TGTGCCAGCAGTTCTCAGGGAAATTCACCCCTCCACTTT. Its protein product is CASSSQGNSPLHF.

This clone was detected only once. The CDR3 DNA follows: TGTGCCAGCAGTAAACAGGGGATTAGCAATCAGCCCCAGCATTTT. Its protein product is CASSKQGISNQPQHF. This sequence joins TRBV2 and TRBJ1-5, with 7 nucleotides matching TRBD1. Germline CDR1 reads SNHLY; CDR2 reads FYNNEI. Trimming took 5 bases from V and 0 from J; bases not matched to a gene: 4. The CDR3 runs 15 residues.